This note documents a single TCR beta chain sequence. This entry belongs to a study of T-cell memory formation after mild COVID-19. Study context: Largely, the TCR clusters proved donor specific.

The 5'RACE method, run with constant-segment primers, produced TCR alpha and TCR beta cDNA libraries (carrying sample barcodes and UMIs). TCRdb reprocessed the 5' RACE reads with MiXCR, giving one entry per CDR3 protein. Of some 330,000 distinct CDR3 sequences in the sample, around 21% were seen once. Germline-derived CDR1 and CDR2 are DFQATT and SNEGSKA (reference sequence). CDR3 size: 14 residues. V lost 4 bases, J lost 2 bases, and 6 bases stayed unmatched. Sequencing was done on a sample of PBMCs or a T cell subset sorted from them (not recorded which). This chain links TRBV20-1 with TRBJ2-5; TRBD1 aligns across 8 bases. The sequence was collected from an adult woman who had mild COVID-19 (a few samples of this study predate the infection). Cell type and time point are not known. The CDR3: CSATRTGRQETQYF. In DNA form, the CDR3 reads TGCAGTGCTACAAGGACAGGGCGGCAAGAGACCCAGTACTTC.